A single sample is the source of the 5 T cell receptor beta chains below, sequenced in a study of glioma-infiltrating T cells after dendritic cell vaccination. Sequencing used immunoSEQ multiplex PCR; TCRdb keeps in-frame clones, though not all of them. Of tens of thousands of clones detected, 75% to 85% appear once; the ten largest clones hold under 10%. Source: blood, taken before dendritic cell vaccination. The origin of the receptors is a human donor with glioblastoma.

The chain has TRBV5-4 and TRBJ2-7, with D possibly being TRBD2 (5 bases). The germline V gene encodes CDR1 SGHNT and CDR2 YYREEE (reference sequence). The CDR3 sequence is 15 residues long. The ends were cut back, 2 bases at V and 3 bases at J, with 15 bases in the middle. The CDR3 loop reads CASSFQRSMNYEQYF. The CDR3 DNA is TGTGCCAGCAGCTTCCAGCGGAGCATGAACTACGAGCAGTACTTC.

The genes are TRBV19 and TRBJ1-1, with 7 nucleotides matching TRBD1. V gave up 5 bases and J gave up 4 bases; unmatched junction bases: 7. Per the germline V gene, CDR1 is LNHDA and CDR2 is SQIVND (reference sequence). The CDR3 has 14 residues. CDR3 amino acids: CASSPSGGGTEAFF. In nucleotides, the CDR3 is TGTGCCAGTAGTCCCTCAGGGGGAGGCACTGAAGCTTTCTTT.

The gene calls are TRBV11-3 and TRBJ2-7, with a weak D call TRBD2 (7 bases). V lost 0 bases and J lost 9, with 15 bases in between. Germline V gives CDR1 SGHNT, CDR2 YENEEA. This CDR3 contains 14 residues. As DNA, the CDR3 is TGTGCCAGCAGCTTAGACCCCCCGGGGGGCCCGCAGTACTTC. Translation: CASSLDPPGGPQYF.

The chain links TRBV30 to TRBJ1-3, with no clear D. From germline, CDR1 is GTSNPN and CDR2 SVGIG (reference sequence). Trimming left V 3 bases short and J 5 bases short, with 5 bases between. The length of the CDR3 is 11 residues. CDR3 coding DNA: TGTGCCTGGAGGACTCGAAACACCATATATTTT. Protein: CAWRTRNTIYF.

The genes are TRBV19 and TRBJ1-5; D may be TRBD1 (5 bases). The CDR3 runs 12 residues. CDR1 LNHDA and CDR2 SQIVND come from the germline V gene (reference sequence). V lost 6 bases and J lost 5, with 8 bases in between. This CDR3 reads CASSTGDQPQHF. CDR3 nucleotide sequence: TGTGCCAGTAGCACAGGAGATCAGCCCCAGCATTTT.